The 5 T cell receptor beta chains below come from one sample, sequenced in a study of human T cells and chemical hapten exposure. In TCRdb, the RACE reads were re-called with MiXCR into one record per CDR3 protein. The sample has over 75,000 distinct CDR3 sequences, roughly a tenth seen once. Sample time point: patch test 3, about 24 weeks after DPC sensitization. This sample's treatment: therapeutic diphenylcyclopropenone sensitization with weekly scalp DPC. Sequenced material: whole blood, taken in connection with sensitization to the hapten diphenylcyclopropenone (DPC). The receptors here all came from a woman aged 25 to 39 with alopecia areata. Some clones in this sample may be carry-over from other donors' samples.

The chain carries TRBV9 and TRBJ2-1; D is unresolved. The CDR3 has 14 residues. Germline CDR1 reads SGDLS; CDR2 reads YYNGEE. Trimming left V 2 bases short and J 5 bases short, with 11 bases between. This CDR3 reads CASSVFDLNNEQFF. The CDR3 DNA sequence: TGTGCCAGCAGCGTCTTTGACCTTAACAATGAGCAGTTCTTC.

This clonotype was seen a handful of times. The CDR3 DNA is TGCGCCAGCAGCAACAGACAGGGCGCGTTGAATGAGCAGTTCTTC. Its translation: CASSNRQGALNEQFF. The rearrangement joins TRBV4-3 to TRBJ2-1; TRBD1 agrees at 7 bases. J was trimmed by 7 bases and V by 5 bases; bases with no gene match: 11. This CDR3 contains 15 residues. Germline V gene data show CDR1 as LGHNA and CDR2 as YSLEER.

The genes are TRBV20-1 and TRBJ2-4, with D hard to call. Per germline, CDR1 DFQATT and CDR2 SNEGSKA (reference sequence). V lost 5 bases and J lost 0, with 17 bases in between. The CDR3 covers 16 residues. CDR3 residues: CSAEPSFSLAKNIQYF. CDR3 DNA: TGCAGTGCTGAACCATCATTTTCCCTAGCCAAAAACATTCAGTACTTC.

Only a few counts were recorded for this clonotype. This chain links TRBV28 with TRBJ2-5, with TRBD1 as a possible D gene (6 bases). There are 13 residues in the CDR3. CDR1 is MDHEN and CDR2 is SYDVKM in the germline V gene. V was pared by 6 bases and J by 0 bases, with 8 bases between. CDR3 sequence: CASRDSDQETQYF. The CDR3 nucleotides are TGTGCCAGCAGGGACAGCGACCAAGAGACCCAGTACTTC.

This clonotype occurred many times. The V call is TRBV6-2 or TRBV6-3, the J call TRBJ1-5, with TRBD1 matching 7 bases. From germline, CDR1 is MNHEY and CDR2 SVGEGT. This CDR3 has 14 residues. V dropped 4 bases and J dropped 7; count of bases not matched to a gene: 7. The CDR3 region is CASSSTGQRQPQHF. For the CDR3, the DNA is TGTGCCAGCAGTTCGACAGGGCAAAGACAGCCCCAGCATTTT.